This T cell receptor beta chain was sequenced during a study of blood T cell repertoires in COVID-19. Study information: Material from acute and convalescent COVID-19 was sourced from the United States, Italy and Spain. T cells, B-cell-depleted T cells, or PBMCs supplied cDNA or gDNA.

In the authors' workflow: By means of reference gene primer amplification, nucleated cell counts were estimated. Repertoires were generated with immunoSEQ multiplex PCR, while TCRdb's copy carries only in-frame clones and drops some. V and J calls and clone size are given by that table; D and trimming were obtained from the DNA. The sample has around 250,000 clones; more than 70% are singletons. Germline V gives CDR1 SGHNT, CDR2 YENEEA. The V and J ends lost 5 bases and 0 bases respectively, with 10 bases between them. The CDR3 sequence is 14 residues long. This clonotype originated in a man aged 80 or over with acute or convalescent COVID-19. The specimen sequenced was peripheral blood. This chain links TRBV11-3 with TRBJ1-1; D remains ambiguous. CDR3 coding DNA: TGTGCCAGCAGCCCGAGCGGGGTGAACACTGAAGCTTTCTTT. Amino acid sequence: CASSPSGVNTEAFF.